This T cell receptor beta chain emerged from a study of technical replicates of blood from a few donors. Libraries were prepared by immunoSEQ multiplex PCR; TCRdb keeps only in-frame clonotypes and omits some of them. This table holds 91,000 or so clones, 95% found once. V was clipped by 4 bases and J by 6 bases, with 14 bases between them. This CDR3 region has 13 residues. Germline V lookup: CDR1 SGHDT, CDR2 YYEEEE. The sequence came from a human donor in good health. Sample: T cells isolated from PBMCs. J is TRBJ2-7 and V is TRBV5-6; the D gene is possibly TRBD1 (5 bases). CDR3 DNA: TGTGCCAGCAGCCTCAGGGCCGGACCCGAGCAGTACTTC. As protein: CASSLRAGPEQYF.